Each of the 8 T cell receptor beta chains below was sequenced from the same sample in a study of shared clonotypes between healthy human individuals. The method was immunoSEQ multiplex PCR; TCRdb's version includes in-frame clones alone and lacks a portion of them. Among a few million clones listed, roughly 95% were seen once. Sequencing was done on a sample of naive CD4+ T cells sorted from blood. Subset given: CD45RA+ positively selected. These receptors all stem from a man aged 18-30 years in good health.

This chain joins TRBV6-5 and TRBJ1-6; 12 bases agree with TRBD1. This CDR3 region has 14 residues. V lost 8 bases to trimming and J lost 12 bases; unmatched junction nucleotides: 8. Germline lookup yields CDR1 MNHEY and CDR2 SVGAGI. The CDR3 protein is CASGRDRGPLPLHF. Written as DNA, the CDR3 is TGTGCCAGCGGCCGGGACAGGGGGCCCCTACCCCTCCACTTT.

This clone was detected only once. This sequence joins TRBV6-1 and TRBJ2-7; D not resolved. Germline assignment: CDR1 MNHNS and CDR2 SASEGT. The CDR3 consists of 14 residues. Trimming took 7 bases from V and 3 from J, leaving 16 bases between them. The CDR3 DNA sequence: TGTGCCAGCACCCCCACCCAGGATTTCTACGAGCAGTACTTC. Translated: CASTPTQDFYEQYF.

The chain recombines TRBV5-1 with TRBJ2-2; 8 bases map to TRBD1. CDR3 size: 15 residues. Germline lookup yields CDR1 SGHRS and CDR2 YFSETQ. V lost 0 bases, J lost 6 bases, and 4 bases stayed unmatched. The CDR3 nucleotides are TGCGCCAGCAGCTTGGAGGACAGGGTCGCCGGGGAGCTGTTTTTT. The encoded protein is CASSLEDRVAGELFF.

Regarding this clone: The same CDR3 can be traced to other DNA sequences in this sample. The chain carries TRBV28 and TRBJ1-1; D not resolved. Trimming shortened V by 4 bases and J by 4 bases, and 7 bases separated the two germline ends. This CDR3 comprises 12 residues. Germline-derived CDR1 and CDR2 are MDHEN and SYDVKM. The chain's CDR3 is CASSWGGTEAFF. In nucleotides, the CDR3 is TGTGCCAGCAGTTGGGGTGGCACTGAAGCTTTCTTT.

CDR3 in DNA: TGCGCCAGCAGCCCGGGACAGGGGGCGGCCTACGAGCAGTACTTC. Translated, it gives CASSPGQGAAYEQYF. The chain carries TRBV5-1 and TRBJ2-7; 12 bases agree with TRBD1. Germline V gene sequence: CDR1 SGHRS, CDR2 YFSETQ. V trimming: 4 bases; J trimming: 2 bases; junction bases outside the gene matches: 4. CDR3 size: 15 residues.

The CDR3, as DNA: TGTGCCAGCAGCCCCCCTTGGACAGGGGTTTTGGGTACGCAGTATTTT. Translated, it gives CASSPPWTGVLGTQYF. V usage is TRBV5-6 and J usage is TRBJ2-3; 9 bases agree with TRBD1. The CDR3 covers 16 residues. The ends lost 4 bases at V and 8 bases at J; junction bases unmatched: 14. Per germline, CDR1 SGHDT and CDR2 YYEEEE.

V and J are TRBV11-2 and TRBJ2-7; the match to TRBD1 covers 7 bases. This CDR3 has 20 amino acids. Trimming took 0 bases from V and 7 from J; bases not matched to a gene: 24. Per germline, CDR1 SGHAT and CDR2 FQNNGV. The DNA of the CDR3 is TGTGCCAGCAGCTTAGATGGTAAAGGGGGCTCACGGGACCCCTGGCGAGAGCAGTACTTC. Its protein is CASSLDGKGGSRDPWREQYF. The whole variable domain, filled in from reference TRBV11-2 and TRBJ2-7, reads EAGVAQSPRYKIIEKRQSVAFWCNPISGHATLYWYQQILGQGPKLLIQFQNNGVVDDSQLPKDRFSAERLKGVDSTLKIQPAKLEDSAVYLCASSLDGKGGSRDPWREQYFGPGTRLTVT.

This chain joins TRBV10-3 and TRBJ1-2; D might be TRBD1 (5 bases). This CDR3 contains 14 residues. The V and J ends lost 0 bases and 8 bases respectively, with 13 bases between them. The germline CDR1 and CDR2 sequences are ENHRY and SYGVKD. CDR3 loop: CAISESRAREGYTF. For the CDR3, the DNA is TGTGCCATCAGTGAGTCCCGGGCCAGGGAAGGCTACACCTTC.